This entry is about one T cell receptor (beta chain). The target antigen is unknown. The PCR made use of 60 Vbeta and 13 Jbeta primers. The repertoire was sequenced with immunoSEQ multiplex PCR; TCRdb's copy has only in-frame clones and lacks some. The profile shows about 110,000 clones, around 61% of them singletons. The data originate from a study of cytomegalovirus exposure and HLA in healthy donors. Study results and caveats: Three chains linked to CMV were shown in vitro to be specific for CMV antigens. Reportedly, diagnosis of cytomegalovirus status by the classifier showed high specificity and sensitivity. Later analysis associated a missense DCLRE1C variant with TCR beta V- and J-gene trimming.

Germline V lookup: CDR1 MDHEN, CDR2 SYDVKM. CDR3 length equals 18 residues. J lost 1 base, V lost 8 bases, and 12 bases had no gene match. This TCR was recovered from a woman aged 25 to 45 in good health and CMV-seronegative. Sequenced material: PBMCs. J is TRBJ2-1 and V is TRBV28, with 12 bases that match TRBD1. The CDR3 region has the DNA TGTGCCAGCCACTCAACCGGGACAGGGGGCGATTCCTACAATGAGCAGTTCTTC. Its protein product is CASHSTGTGGDSYNEQFF.